These T cell receptor beta chains were read from a single sample in a study of Graves' ophthalmopathy and Graves' hyperthyroidism. TCRdb redid the calling of the multiplex PCR reads with MiXCR, one entry per CDR3 protein. Of about 380,000 distinct CDR3 sequences in the sample, 15% to 19% are singletons; the top ten hold roughly 7%. The sequenced sample consisted of peripheral blood. These receptors came from a woman aged 18-29 years with stable Graves' hyperthyroidism. Each CDR3 is given with its conserved first and last residue.

v_gene: TRBV5-1; CDR3aa: CASRPGQGPYEQYF
v_gene: TRBV19; CDR3aa: CASSIAPGQGTYGYTF
v_gene: TRBV5-8; CDR3aa: CASSWGLVQETQYF
v_gene: TRBV12-3/TRBV12-4; CDR3aa: CATELQGIQYF
v_gene: TRBV19; CDR3aa: CASIRTGLDTGELFF
v_gene: TRBV4-1; CDR3aa: CASSQVGKHGYTF
v_gene: TRBV2; CDR3aa: CASSGPDNEAFF
v_gene: TRBV6-5; CDR3aa: CASSYSPSDEQYF
v_gene: TRBV11-3; CDR3aa: CASSLRTSGTGELFF
v_gene: TRBV19; CDR3aa: CASSILTGELFF
v_gene: TRBV18; CDR3aa: CASSQAPGNSPLHF
v_gene: TRBV6-1; CDR3aa: CASSEPNYGYTF
v_gene: TRBV7-2; CDR3aa: CASSTPEGADYGYTF
v_gene: TRBV7-2; CDR3aa: CASSQPQALAYEQYF
v_gene: TRBV7-8; CDR3aa: CASSLTRVLNQPQHF
v_gene: TRBV5-1; CDR3aa: CASSSDSSYEQYF
v_gene: TRBV6-1; CDR3aa: CASSAGQSSYGQYF
v_gene: TRBV19; CDR3aa: CASSSGQGRLWNQPQHF
v_gene: TRBV19; CDR3aa: CASSSPRGGPNYGYTF
v_gene: TRBV3-1; CDR3aa: CASSLRDGGYGYTF
v_gene: TRBV6-1; CDR3aa: CASSDRQGREKLFF
v_gene: TRBV6-1; CDR3aa: CASSEGVAGVAYEQYF
v_gene: TRBV20-1; CDR3aa: CSARDLGTDLQETQYF
v_gene: TRBV6-1; CDR3aa: CASRHAGTLSTEAFF
v_gene: TRBV6-4; CDR3aa: CASSNQGVLSPLHF
v_gene: TRBV5-1; CDR3aa: CASSSGDIPTEAFF
v_gene: TRBV7-2; CDR3aa: CASTPPIIGGYTF
v_gene: TRBV12-3/TRBV12-4; CDR3aa: CASSSGRDEQYF
v_gene: TRBV20-1; CDR3aa: CSASGGVGQPQHF
v_gene: TRBV30; CDR3aa: CAWSVKGSHGYTF
v_gene: TRBV11-2; CDR3aa: CASSLPGAGNTIYF
v_gene: TRBV20-1; CDR3aa: CSAPPTTRGPYEQYF
v_gene: TRBV14; CDR3aa: CASSQEAENYGYTF
v_gene: TRBV10-3; CDR3aa: CATTPGTGARTYGYTF
v_gene: TRBV7-9; CDR3aa: CASSLGLGQGSYEQYF
v_gene: TRBV7-2; CDR3aa: CASSPGQGDYGYTF
v_gene: TRBV7-9; CDR3aa: CASSSSGQMNTEAFF
v_gene: TRBV11-2; CDR3aa: CASSSGTHLAGELFF
v_gene: TRBV18; CDR3aa: CASSPLQGAHGNYGYTF
v_gene: TRBV15; CDR3aa: CATSSKVPAGNQPQHF